This T cell receptor (beta chain) was captured in a study of blood T cell repertoires in COVID-19. Study context: Samples taken during acute and convalescent COVID-19 were collected in the United States, Italy and Spain. The analysed material was cDNA or gDNA that came from T cells, B-cell-depleted T cells, or PBMCs.

This CDR3 comprises 14 residues. From germline, CDR1 is MNHEY and CDR2 SVGAGI. The V and J ends lost 2 bases and 4 bases, in that order; junction bases with no gene match: 2. Authors' processing steps: How many nucleated cells were present was estimated from reference gene primer amplification. Produced via immunoSEQ multiplex PCR; TCRdb's table is partial and in-frame only. V, J and clone size derive from that table, while D and trimming were established from the DNA sequence. The table shows 95,000 to 150,000 clones, with over 70% occurring only once. The TCR comes from a man older than 75 with active or convalescent COVID-19. Sequenced: peripheral blood. The rearrangement joins TRBV6-5 to TRBJ2-3; 8 bases map to TRBD2. This CDR3 is CASSYGTRADTQYF. Here the CDR3 DNA reads TGTGCCAGCAGTTACGGGACTAGGGCAGATACGCAGTATTTT.